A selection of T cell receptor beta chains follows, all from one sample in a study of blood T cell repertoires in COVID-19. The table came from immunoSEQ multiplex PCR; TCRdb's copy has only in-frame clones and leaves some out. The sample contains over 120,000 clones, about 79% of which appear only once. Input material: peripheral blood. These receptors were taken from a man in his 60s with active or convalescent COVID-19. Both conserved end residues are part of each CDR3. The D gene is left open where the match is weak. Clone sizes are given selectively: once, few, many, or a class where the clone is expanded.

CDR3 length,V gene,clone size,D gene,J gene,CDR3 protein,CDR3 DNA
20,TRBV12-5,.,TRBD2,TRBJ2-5,CASGLARTSGGERPQETQYF,TGTGCTAGTGGTTTGGCAAGGACTAGCGGGGGGGAACGCCCTCAAGAGACCCAGTACTTC
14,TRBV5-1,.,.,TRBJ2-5,CASSLAHTQETQYF,TGCGCCAGCAGCTTGGCGCACACACAAGAGACCCAGTACTTC
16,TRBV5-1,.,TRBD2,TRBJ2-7,CASSLDFETSGYEQYF,TGCGCCAGCAGCTTGGATTTCGAGACTAGCGGCTACGAGCAGTACTTC
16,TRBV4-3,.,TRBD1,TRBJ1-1,CASSQTPGQVNTEAFF,TGCGCCAGCAGCCAGACACCGGGACAGGTGAACACTGAAGCTTTCTTT
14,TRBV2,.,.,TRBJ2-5,CATRGRGVVETQYF,TGTGCCACCCGAGGCAGGGGGGTTGTGGAGACCCAGTACTTC
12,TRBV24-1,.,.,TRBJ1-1,CAVTGSNTEAFF,TGTGCCGTCACAGGTTCGAACACTGAAGCTTTCTTT
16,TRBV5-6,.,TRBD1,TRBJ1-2,CASSFPDRAFRYGYTF,TGTGCCAGCAGCTTCCCGGACAGGGCTTTCCGCTATGGCTACACCTTC
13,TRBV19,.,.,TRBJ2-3,CASSIKRSDTQYF,TGTGCCAGTAGTATCAAGAGGTCAGATACGCAGTATTTT
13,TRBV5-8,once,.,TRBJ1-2,CASRQYNQGGYTF,TGTGCCAGCAGACAATACAACCAGGGGGGCTACACCTTC
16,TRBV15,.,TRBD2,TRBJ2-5,CATSSYSGTREETQYF,TGTGCCACCAGCAGTTATAGCGGGACTAGAGAAGAGACCCAGTACTTC
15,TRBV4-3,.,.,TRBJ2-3,CASSPNRGFTDTQYF,TGCGCCAGCAGCCCAAATCGGGGATTCACAGATACGCAGTATTTT
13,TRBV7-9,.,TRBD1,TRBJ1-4,CASSRGQGLKLFF,TGTGCCAGCAGCCGTGGACAGGGATTAAAACTGTTTTTT
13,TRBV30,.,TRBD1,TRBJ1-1,CAWSRMTGAEAFF,TGTGCCTGGAGTAGAATGACAGGGGCTGAAGCTTTCTTT
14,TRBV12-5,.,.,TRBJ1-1,CASGLEGRNTEAFF,TGTGCTAGTGGTTTGGAGGGGCGGAACACTGAAGCTTTCTTT
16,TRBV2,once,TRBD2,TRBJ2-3,CASSYPTSGSTDTQYF,TGTGCCAGCAGTTACCCGACTAGCGGAAGCACAGATACGCAGTATTTT
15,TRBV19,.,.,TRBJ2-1,CASSIQLATYNEQFF,TGTGCCAGTAGTATACAACTCGCAACCTACAATGAGCAGTTCTTC
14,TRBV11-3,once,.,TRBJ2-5,CASSAVVYQETQYF,TGTGCCAGCAGCGCGGTCGTGTACCAAGAGACCCAGTACTTC
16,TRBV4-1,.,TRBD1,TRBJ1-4,CASSLMPGTEDEKLFF,TGCGCCAGCAGCCTAATGCCCGGGACAGAGGATGAAAAACTGTTTTTT
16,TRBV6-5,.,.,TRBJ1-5,CASSYRGGAGNQPQHF,TGTGCCAGCAGTTACCGTGGGGGCGCGGGCAATCAGCCCCAGCATTTT
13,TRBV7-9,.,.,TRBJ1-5,CASSLVQGGPQHF,TGTGCCAGCAGCTTAGTACAGGGTGGCCCCCAGCATTTT
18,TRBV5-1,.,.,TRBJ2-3,CASSGGTAAWTSTDTQYF,TGCGCCAGCAGCGGAGGGACGGCCGCTTGGACTAGCACAGATACGCAGTATTTT
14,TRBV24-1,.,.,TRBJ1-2,CATSDWQGRYGYTF,TGTGCCACCAGTGATTGGCAGGGGCGATATGGCTACACCTTC
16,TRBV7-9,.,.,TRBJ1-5,CASSLGGVGGGQPQHF,TGTGCCAGCAGCTTAGGGGGCGTAGGAGGAGGGCAGCCCCAGCATTTT
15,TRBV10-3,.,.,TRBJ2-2,CAISEWRADTGELFF,TGTGCCATCAGTGAGTGGAGGGCCGACACCGGGGAGCTGTTTTTT
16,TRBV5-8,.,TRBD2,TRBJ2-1,CASSSSSGRTYNEQFF,TGTGCCAGCAGCTCCTCTAGCGGGAGGACCTACAATGAGCAGTTCTTC
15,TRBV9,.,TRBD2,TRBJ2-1,CASSVAGGRADEQFF,TGTGCCAGCAGCGTAGCAGGCGGGAGGGCCGATGAGCAGTTCTTC
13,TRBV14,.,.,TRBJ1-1,CASRQPTNTEAFF,TGTGCCAGCAGACAGCCAACGAACACTGAAGCTTTCTTT
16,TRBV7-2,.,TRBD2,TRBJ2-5,CASSLGLAGGQETQYF,TGTGCCAGCAGCTTAGGACTAGCGGGGGGACAAGAGACCCAGTACTTC
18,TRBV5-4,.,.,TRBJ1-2,CASSLRRGGPAANYGYTF,TGTGCCAGCAGTTTAAGAAGGGGGGGCCCAGCTGCCAACTATGGCTACACCTTC
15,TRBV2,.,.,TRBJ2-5,CASSDRGRNQETQYF,TGTGCCAGCAGTGACAGGGGTCGGAACCAAGAGACCCAGTACTTC
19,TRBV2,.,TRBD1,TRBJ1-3,CASFGQGAFLVSSGNTIYF,TGTGCCAGCTTTGGACAGGGGGCTTTCCTCGTCAGCTCTGGAAACACCATATATTTT
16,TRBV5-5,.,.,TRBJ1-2,CASSPDLAGDMGGYTF,TGTGCCAGCAGCCCGGACCTAGCGGGGGATATGGGTGGCTACACCTTC
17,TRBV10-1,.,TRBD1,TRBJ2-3,CASSESAYRGRADTQYF,TGCGCCAGCAGTGAGTCCGCTTACAGGGGGCGCGCAGATACGCAGTATTTT
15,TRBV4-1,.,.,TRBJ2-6,CASSQVGPGANVLTF,TGCGCCAGCAGCCAAGTTGGGCCTGGGGCCAACGTCCTGACTTTC
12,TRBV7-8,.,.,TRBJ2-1,CASSLSRSEGFF,TGTGCCAGCAGCTTGAGCCGATCGGAGGGTTTCTTC
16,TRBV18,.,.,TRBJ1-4,CASSLKKTATNEKLFF,TGTGCCAGCTCCCTAAAGAAGACAGCAACTAATGAAAAACTGTTTTTT
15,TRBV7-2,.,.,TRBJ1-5,CASSSQGHSNQPQHF,TGTGCCAGCAGTTCACAGGGACATAGCAATCAGCCCCAGCATTTT
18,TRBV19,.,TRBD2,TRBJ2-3,CASSRTSGRAESGDTQYF,TGTGCCAGTAGTCGGACTAGCGGGAGGGCCGAATCAGGAGATACGCAGTATTTT
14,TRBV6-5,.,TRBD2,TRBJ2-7,CASTQRGDTYEQYF,TGTGCCAGCACCCAGCGGGGGGATACCTACGAGCAGTACTTC
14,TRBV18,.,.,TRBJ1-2,CASSPLQESYGYTF,TGTGCCAGCTCACCACTTCAGGAAAGCTATGGCTACACCTTC
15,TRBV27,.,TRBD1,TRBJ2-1,CASSLSGTGHNEQFF,TGTGCCAGCAGTTTATCCGGGACAGGCCACAATGAGCAGTTCTTC
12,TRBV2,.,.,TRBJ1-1,CASSGQGIEAFF,TGTGCCAGCAGTGGGCAGGGGATTGAAGCTTTCTTT
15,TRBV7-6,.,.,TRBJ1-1,CASSLTASLGAEAFF,TGTGCCAGCAGCTTAACAGCGTCCCTAGGGGCTGAAGCTTTCTTT
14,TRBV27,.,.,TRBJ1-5,CASSPRQPNQPQHF,TGTGCCAGCAGTCCCCGACAGCCCAATCAGCCCCAGCATTTT
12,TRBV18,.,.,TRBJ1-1,CASSPPGGRAFF,TGTGCCAGCTCACCACCGGGGGGTCGAGCTTTCTTT
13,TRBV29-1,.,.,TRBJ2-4,CSVIQGTKNIQYF,TGCAGCGTTATCCAGGGAACCAAAAACATTCAGTACTTC
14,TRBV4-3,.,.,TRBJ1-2,CASSQDRGYYGYTF,TGCGCCAGCAGCCAAGATAGGGGATACTATGGCTACACCTTC
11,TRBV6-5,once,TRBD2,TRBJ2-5,CVSGRAETQYF,TGTGTCAGCGGGAGGGCCGAGACCCAGTACTTC
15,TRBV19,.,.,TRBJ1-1,CASSIVSRGNTEAFF,TGTGCCAGTAGTATAGTGTCCCGAGGGAACACTGAAGCTTTCTTT
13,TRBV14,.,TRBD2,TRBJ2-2,CASRLAATGELFF,TGTGCCAGTAGACTAGCGGCCACCGGGGAGCTGTTTTTT